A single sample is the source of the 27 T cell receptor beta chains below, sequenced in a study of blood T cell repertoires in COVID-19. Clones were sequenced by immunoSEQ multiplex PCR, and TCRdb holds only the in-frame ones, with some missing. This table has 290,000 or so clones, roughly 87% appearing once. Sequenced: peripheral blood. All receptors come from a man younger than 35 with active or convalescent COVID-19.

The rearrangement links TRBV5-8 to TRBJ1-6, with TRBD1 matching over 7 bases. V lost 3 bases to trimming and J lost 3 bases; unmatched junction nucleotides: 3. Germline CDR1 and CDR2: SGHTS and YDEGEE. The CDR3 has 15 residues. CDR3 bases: TGTGCCAGCAGCTCACAGGGGTTCTATAATTCACCCCTCCACTTT. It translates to CASSSQGFYNSPLHF. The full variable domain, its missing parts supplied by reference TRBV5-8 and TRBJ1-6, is EAGVTQSPTHLIKTRGQQATLRCSPISGHTSVYWYQQALGLGLQFLLWYDEGEERNRGNFPPRFSGRQFPNYSSELNVNALELEDSALYLCASSSQGFYNSPLHFGNGTRLTVT.

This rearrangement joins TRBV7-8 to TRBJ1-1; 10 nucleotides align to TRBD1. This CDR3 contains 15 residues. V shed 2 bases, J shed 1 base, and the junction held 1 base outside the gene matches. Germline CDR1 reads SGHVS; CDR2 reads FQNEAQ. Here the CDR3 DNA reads TGTGCCAGCAGCTTACGGGACAGGGGGAACACTGAAGCTTTCTTT. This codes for CASSLRDRGNTEAFF.

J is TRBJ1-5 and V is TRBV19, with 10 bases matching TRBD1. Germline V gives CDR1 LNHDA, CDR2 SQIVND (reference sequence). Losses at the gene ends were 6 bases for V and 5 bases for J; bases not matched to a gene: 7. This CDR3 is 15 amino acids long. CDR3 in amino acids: CASRYDRGLDQPQHF. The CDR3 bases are TGTGCCAGTAGGTATGACAGGGGGCTTGATCAGCCCCAGCATTTT.

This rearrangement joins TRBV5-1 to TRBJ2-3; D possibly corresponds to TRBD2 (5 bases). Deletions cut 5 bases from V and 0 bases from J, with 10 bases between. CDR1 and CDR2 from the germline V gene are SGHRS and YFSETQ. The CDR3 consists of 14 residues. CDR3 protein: CASSLAGSTDTQYF. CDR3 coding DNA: TGCGCCAGCAGTCTAGCCGGGAGCACAGATACGCAGTATTTT.

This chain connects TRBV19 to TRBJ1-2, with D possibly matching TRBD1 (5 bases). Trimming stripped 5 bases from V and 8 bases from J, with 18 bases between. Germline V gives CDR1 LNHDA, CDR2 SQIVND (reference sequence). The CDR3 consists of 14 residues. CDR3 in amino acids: CASSFKGQGGGYTF. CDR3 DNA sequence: TGTGCCAGTAGTTTTAAGGGTCAGGGCGGAGGCTACACCTTC.

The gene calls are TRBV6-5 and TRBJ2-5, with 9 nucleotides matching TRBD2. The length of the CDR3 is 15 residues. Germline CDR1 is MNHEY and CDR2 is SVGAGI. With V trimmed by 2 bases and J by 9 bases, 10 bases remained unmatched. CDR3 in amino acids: CASSYLSGGQGAQYF. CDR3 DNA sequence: TGTGCCAGCAGTTACCTTAGCGGGGGACAAGGGGCCCAGTACTTC.

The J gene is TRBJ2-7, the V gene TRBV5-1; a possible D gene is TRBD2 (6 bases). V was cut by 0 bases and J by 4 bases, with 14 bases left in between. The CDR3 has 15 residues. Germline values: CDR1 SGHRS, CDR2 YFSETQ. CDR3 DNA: TGCGCCAGCAGCTTGGCCTTCGGGAGTGGGTACGAGCAGTACTTC. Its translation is CASSLAFGSGYEQYF.

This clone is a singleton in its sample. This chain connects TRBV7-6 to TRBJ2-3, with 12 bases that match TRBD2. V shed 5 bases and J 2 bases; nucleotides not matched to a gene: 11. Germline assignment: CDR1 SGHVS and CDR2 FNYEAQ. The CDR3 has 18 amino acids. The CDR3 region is CASSQASSGGDLTDTQYF. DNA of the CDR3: TGTGCCAGCAGCCAAGCTTCTAGCGGGGGGGACCTCACAGATACGCAGTATTTT.

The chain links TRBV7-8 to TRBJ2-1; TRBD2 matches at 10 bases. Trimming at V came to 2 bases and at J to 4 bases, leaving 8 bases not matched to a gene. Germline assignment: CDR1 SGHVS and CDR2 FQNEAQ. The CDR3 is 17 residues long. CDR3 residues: CASSLWEASGGYNEQFF. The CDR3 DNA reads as TGTGCCAGCAGCTTATGGGAGGCTAGCGGGGGATACAATGAGCAGTTCTTC.

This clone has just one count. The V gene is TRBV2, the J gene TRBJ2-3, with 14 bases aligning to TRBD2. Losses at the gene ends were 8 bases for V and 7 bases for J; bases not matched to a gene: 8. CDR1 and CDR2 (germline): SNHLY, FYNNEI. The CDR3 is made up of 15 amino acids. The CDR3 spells CASGGLAGVSHTQYF. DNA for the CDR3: TGTGCCAGCGGGGGACTAGCGGGAGTTTCGCATACGCAGTATTTT.

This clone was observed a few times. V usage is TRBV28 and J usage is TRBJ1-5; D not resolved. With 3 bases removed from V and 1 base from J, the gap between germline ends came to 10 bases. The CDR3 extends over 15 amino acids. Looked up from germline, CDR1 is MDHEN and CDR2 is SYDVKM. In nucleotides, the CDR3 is TGTGCCAGCAGTTTTTCCAGGTTGAGCAATCAGCCCCAGCATTTT. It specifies CASSFSRLSNQPQHF.

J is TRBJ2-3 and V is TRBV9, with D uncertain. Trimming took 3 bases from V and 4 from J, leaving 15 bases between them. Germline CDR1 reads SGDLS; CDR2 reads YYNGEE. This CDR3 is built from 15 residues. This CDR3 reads CASSAAGSWADTQYF. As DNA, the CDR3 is TGTGCCAGCAGCGCCGCAGGATCCTGGGCAGATACGCAGTATTTT.

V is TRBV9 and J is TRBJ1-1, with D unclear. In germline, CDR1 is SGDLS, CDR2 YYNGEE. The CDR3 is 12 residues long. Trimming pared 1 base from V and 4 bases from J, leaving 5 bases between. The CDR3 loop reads CASSVSGTEAFF. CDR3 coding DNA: TGTGCCAGCAGCGTATCCGGCACTGAAGCTTTCTTT. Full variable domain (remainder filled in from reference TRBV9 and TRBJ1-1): DSGVTQTPKHLITATGQRVTLRCSPRSGDLSVYWYQQSLDQGLQFLIQYYNGEERAKGNILERFSAQQFPDLHSELNLSSLELGDSALYFCASSVSGTEAFFGQGTRLTVV.

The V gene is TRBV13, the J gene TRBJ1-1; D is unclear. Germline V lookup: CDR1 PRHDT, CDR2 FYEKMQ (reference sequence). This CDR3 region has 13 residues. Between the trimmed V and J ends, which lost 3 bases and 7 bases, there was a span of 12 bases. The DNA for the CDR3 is TGTGCCAGCAGCTTGCGGATTATAGGTGAAGCTTTCTTT. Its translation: CASSLRIIGEAFF.

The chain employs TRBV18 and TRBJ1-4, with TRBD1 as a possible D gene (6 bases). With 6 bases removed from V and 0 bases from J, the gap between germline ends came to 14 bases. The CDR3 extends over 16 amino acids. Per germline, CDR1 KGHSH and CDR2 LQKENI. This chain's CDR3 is CASSHDTGTTNEKLFF. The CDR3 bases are TGTGCCAGCTCTCACGATACAGGGACAACTAATGAAAAACTGTTTTTT.

The CDR3 reads CASSRTGAVNEQFF. The CDR3 coding sequence is TGTGCCAGCTCACGGACAGGGGCCGTCAATGAGCAGTTCTTC. The V gene is TRBV18, the J gene TRBJ2-1, with TRBD1 matching 9 bases. CDR3 length equals 14 residues. Germline loops: CDR1 KGHSH, CDR2 LQKENI. Losses at the gene ends were 4 bases for V and 6 bases for J; bases not matched to a gene: 4.

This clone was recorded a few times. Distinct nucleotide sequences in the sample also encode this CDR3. CDR3 in amino acids: CASSLQDYGYTF. DNA of the CDR3: TGTGCCAGCAGTTTACAGGACTATGGCTACACCTTC. The chain is built from TRBV28 and TRBJ1-2; D is uncertain. The germline CDR1 and CDR2 sequences are MDHEN and SYDVKM. Trimming took 2 bases from V and 3 from J, leaving 4 bases between them. The CDR3 loop spans 12 amino acids.

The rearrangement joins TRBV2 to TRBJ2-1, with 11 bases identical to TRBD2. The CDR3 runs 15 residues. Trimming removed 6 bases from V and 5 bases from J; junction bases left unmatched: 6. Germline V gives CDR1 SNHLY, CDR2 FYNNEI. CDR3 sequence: CASRSGTSGNNEQFF. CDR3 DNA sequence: TGTGCCAGCAGATCCGGGACTAGCGGAAACAATGAGCAGTTCTTC.

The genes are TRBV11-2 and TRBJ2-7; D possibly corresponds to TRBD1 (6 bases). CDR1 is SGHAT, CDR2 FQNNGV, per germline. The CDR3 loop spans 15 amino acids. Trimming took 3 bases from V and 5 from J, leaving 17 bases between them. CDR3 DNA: TGTGCCAGCAGCTTTAGTCCCAGGGGTAATCACGAGCAGTACTTC. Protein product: CASSFSPRGNHEQYF.

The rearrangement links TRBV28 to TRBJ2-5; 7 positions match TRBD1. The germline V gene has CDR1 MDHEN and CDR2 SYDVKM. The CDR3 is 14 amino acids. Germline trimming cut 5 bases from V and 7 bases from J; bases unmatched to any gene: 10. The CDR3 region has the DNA TGTGCCAGCAGTACACAGGGGATAATAGGGACCCAGTACTTC. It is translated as CASSTQGIIGTQYF.

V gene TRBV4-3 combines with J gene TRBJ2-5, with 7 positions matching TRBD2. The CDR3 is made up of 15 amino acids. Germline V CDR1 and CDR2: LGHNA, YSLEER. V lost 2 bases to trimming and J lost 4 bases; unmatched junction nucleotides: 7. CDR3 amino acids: CASSQHTREGETQYF. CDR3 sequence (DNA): TGCGCCAGCAGCCAACACACCAGGGAGGGAGAGACCCAGTACTTC.

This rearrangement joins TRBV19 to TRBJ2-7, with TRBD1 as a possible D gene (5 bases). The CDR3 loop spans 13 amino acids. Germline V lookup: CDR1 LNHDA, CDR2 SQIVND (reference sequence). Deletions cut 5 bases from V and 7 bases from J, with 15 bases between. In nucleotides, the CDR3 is TGTGCCAGTAGTTTAGGGGCCTCGATGGAGCAGTACTTC. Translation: CASSLGASMEQYF.

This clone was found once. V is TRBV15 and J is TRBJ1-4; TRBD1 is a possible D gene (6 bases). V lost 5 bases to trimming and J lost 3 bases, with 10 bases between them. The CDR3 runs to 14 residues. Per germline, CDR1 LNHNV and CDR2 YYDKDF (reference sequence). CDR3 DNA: TGTGCCACCAGCGAAGGACAGTCTAATGAAAAACTGTTTTTT. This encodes CATSEGQSNEKLFF. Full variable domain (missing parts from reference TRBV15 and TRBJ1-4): DAMVIQNPRYQVTQFGKPVTLSCSQTLNHNVMYWYQQKSSQAPKLLFHYYDKDFNNEADTPDNFQSRRPNTSFCFLDIRSPGLGDTAMYLCATSEGQSNEKLFFGSGTQLSVL.

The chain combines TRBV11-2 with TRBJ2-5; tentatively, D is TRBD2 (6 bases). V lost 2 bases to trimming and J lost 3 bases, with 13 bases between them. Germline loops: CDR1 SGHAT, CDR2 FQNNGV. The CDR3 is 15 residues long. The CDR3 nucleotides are TGTGCCAGCAGCTTATGGACTAACACGAAAGAGACCCAGTACTTC. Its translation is CASSLWTNTKETQYF.

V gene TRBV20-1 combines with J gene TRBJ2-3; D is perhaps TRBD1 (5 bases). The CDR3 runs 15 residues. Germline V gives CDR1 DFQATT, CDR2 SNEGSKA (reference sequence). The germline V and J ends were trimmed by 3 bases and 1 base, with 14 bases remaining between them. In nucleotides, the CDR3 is TGCAGTGCTAGTGAAGGGGCCCTCCGCACAGATACGCAGTATTTT. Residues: CSASEGALRTDTQYF.

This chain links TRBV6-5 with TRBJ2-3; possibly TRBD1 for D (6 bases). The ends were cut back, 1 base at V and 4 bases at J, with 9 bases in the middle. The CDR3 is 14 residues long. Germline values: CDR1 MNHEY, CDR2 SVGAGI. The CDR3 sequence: CASSYFRGADTQYF. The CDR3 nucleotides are TGTGCCAGCAGTTACTTCAGGGGTGCAGATACGCAGTATTTT.

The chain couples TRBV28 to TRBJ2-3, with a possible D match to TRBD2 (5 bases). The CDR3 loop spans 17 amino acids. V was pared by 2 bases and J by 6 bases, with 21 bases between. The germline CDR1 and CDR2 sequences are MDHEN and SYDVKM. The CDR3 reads CASSLPEALTRGDTQYF. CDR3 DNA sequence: TGTGCCAGCAGTTTACCCGAAGCTCTCACACGCGGGGATACGCAGTATTTT. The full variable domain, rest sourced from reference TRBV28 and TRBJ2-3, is DVKVTQSSRYLVKRTGEKVFLECVQDMDHENMFWYRQDPGLGLRLIYFSYDVKMKEKGDIPEGYSVSREKKERFSLILESASTNQTSMYLCASSLPEALTRGDTQYFGPGTRLTVL.